The 17 T cell receptor beta chains reported below all come from one sample, sequenced in a study of blood T cell repertoires in COVID-19. The protocol was immunoSEQ multiplex PCR, while the TCRdb copy is restricted to in-frame clones and leaves out a portion. The table has about 120,000 clones, around 79% seen once. The sequenced sample consisted of peripheral blood. Receptors were obtained from a man in his fifties with acute or convalescent COVID-19.

J is TRBJ1-4 and V is TRBV5-6; 7 bases line up with TRBD1. The germline CDR1 and CDR2 sequences are SGHDT and YYEEEE. V gave up 4 bases and J gave up 4 bases; unmatched junction bases: 7. The CDR3 is made up of 15 amino acids. CDR3 sequence (DNA): TGTGCCAGCAGCCACCGGACAGGCAATAATGAAAAACTGTTTTTT. It is translated as CASSHRTGNNEKLFF.

The chain has TRBV28 and TRBJ2-3, with TRBD2 identical over 7 bases. Germline V CDR1 and CDR2: MDHEN, SYDVKM. J gave up 0 bases and V 5 bases, and 5 bases lay outside the gene matches. CDR3 length: 15 amino acids. DNA of the CDR3: TGTGCCAGCAGTCCGCGGGGGTCTAGCACAGATACGCAGTATTTT. Its translation is CASSPRGSSTDTQYF.

The rearrangement links TRBV2 to TRBJ1-5; tentatively, D is TRBD1 (6 bases). The V end lost 4 bases, the J end lost 6 bases, and 16 bases lay between the germline ends. Germline-derived CDR1 and CDR2 are SNHLY and FYNNEI. This CDR3 comprises 15 residues. CDR3 in DNA: TGTGCCAGCAGTGGCGATGCGTTAGGGGGTCAGCCCCAGCATTTT. It codes for CASSGDALGGQPQHF.

This chain uses TRBV9 with TRBJ2-7; 8 bases line up with TRBD1. Germline-derived CDR1 and CDR2 are SGDLS and YYNGEE. This CDR3 comprises 14 residues. After removal of 2 bases from V and 1 base from J, the junction contained 2 bases not matched to a gene. The CDR3 spells CASSVRDRSYEQYF. DNA for the CDR3: TGTGCCAGCAGCGTCCGGGACAGGTCCTACGAGCAGTACTTC.

J is TRBJ2-1 and V is TRBV7-2; weak D call: TRBD2 (6 bases). The ends were cut back, 2 bases at V and 0 bases at J, with 8 bases in the middle. The CDR3 has 15 amino acids. Germline CDR1 reads SGHTA; CDR2 reads FQGNSA. The CDR3 protein is CASSLYGSSYNEQFF. Written as DNA, the CDR3 is TGTGCCAGCAGCTTATACGGGAGCTCCTACAATGAGCAGTTCTTC.

With respect to this clone: The sample carries other DNA sequences with the same CDR3. The rearrangement links TRBV18 to TRBJ2-5; 7 nucleotides align to TRBD1. Germline values: CDR1 KGHSH, CDR2 LQKENI. This CDR3 comprises 15 residues. V lost 4 bases, J lost 2 bases, and 7 bases stayed unmatched. The CDR3 DNA reads as TGTGCCAGCTCACAATCTACAGGGGATCAAGAGACCCAGTACTTC. It translates to CASSQSTGDQETQYF. The entire variable domain, with the rest obtained from reference TRBV18 and TRBJ2-5, is as follows: NAGVMQNPRHLVRRRGQEARLRCSPMKGHSHVYWYRQLPEEGLKFMVYLQKENIIDESGMPKERFSAEFPKEGPSILRIQQVVRGDSAAYFCASSQSTGDQETQYFGPGTRLLVL.

The rearrangement joins TRBV30 to TRBJ1-1; D is uncertain. CDR3 size: 15 residues. Germline V CDR1 and CDR2: GTSNPN, SVGIG (reference sequence). V lost 5 bases and J 2 bases, leaving 18 bases between the germline ends. The CDR3 is CAWDFPSHTNTEAFF. CDR3 nucleotides: TGTGCCTGGGACTTCCCGAGCCATACCAACACTGAAGCTTTCTTT.

The chain couples TRBV5-4 to TRBJ2-5; D unclear. The CDR3 loop spans 14 amino acids. Germline lookup yields CDR1 SGHNT and CDR2 YYREEE (reference sequence). V gave up 2 bases and J gave up 0 bases, with 8 bases separating them. The CDR3 nucleotides are TGTGCCAGCAGCTTATCAGTGTACCAAGAGACCCAGTACTTC. Residues: CASSLSVYQETQYF.

This chain connects TRBV5-8 to TRBJ1-2; 8 nucleotides line up with TRBD1. Germline V gene data show CDR1 as SGHTS and CDR2 as YDEGEE. The CDR3 is 14 amino acids. The J segment lost 3 bases and the V segment lost 1 base, leaving 2 bases of the junction unmatched. DNA for the CDR3: TGTGCCAGCAGCTTGTGGACAGGGCACTATGGCTACACCTTC. Amino acid sequence: CASSLWTGHYGYTF.

This clone is categorized as medium-sized. The rearrangement joins TRBV7-3 to TRBJ2-7; D unclear. This CDR3 has 14 residues. Trimming cost V 3 bases and J 7 bases, with 16 bases left between them. Germline CDR1 reads SGHTA; CDR2 reads FQGTGA. The CDR3 DNA reads TGTGCCAGCAGCTTTCAGGTTTTGGTCATGGAGCAGTACTTC. Translation: CASSFQVLVMEQYF.

The chain couples TRBV6-5 to TRBJ1-5; D might be TRBD1 (5 bases). The V gene lost 6 bases and the J gene lost 5 bases, with 14 bases spanning the gap. CDR3 length equals 14 residues. CDR1 MNHEY and CDR2 SVGAGI come from the germline V gene. CDR3 bases: TGTGCCAGCAGCAACAACGGGGGAGATCAGCCCCAGCATTTT. Translated: CASSNNGGDQPQHF.

This clone showed up just a few times. The rearrangement joins TRBV30 to TRBJ1-6; D uncertain. V lost 3 bases and J lost 8, with 11 bases in between. The CDR3 runs to 13 residues. Germline CDR1 is GTSNPN and CDR2 is SVGIG (reference sequence). The DNA for the CDR3 is TGTGCCTGGAGATCGAGCCCCGATTCACCCCTCCACTTT. This encodes CAWRSSPDSPLHF.

The CDR3 loop reads CASSGANVLTF. The CDR3 DNA reads as TGCGCGAGCTCTGGGGCCAACGTCCTGACTTTC. This chain uses TRBV10-2 with TRBJ2-6; no reliable D call. The CDR3 extends over 11 amino acids. CDR1 is WSHSY and CDR2 is SAAADI in the germline V gene.

This rearrangement joins TRBV7-2 to TRBJ2-7; 9 nucleotides agree with TRBD1. Germline loops: CDR1 SGHTA, CDR2 FQGNSA. The CDR3 totals 14 residues. V lost 6 bases to trimming and J lost 2 bases; unmatched junction nucleotides: 5. The CDR3 sequence: CASSFGTGTYEQYF. DNA for the CDR3: TGTGCCAGCAGTTTCGGGACAGGGACCTACGAGCAGTACTTC.

This chain connects TRBV2 to TRBJ2-3; unclear D gene. CDR3 length: 12 residues. V was trimmed by 5 bases and J by 3 bases, leaving 6 bases between them. Germline V lookup: CDR1 SNHLY, CDR2 FYNNEI. CDR3 protein: CASSQLTDTQYF. CDR3 coding DNA: TGTGCCAGCAGTCAGTTGACAGATACGCAGTATTTT.

This rearrangement joins TRBV5-8 to TRBJ1-1; TRBD1 aligns across 8 bases. Germline V gives CDR1 SGHTS, CDR2 YDEGEE. Trimming at V came to 2 bases and at J to 4 bases, leaving 10 bases not matched to a gene. The CDR3 contains 16 residues. CDR3 sequence reads: CASSFVGTGSGTEAFF. CDR3 nucleotide sequence: TGTGCCAGCAGCTTTGTTGGGACAGGAAGTGGCACTGAAGCTTTCTTT.

The sample holds a few counts of this clone. The V call is TRBV4-1, the J call TRBJ2-1; 7 nucleotides match TRBD2. J lost 6 bases, V lost 2 bases, and 10 bases had no gene match. Germline V gives CDR1 MGHRA, CDR2 YSYEKL. CDR3 length: 16 residues. The CDR3 DNA reads TGCGCCAGCAGCCAATTTTCCGGGAGGTTTCCCAATGAGCAGTTCTTC. It translates to CASSQFSGRFPNEQFF.